This T cell receptor beta chain is drawn from a study of cytomegalovirus exposure and HLA in healthy donors (dated by TCRdb to between 2016 and 2019). For the study in its entirety: According to an earlier analysis of a few hundred of the donors, about 179 million T cells yielded over 90 million unique TCR beta sequences and 276 Gb of sequence data. An early release covering 550 to 650 HLA-typed donors comprised roughly 300 gigabases of sequencing data and around 80 million unique TCR sequences. Among the roughly 400 genotyped donors, approximately 76% belonged to the genetic ancestry cluster associated with self-reported Caucasian donors. The study aimed to test whether cataloging public T cell receptors could reveal signatures of past pathogen exposure. Using immunosequencing, the study profiled T cell repertoires from 550 to 750 subjects and related those repertoires to cytomegalovirus serostatus. In addition to the first cohort of approximately 650 subjects, a separate validation cohort of approximately 110 different subjects was used. High-throughput TCR immunosequencing, statistical association of individual TCRs with disease status, and machine learning were combined to predict cytomegalovirus infection status. To study patterns of TCR occurrence, a later analysis re-analyzed previously published TCR beta repertoires from 550 to 800 donors and added high-resolution HLA genotyping. Rather than drawing on any new phenotypic data, the later analysis identified candidate immune exposures from TCR beta sequences and the way those sequences occurred across donors. In an earlier analysis of about 590 of the donors, high-throughput TCR beta sequencing was used to judge whether each TCR beta V gene segment behaved as functional or pseudogenic. Donor age, sex, ethnicity and CMV serostatus were collected together with the repertoire data. A later genetic analysis took genome-wide SNP genotypes for about 55% of the 666 donors and used that subset as a discovery cohort. Every discovery cohort repertoire had been produced on one sequencing platform. Both class I and class II loci were covered by HLA typing, at four-digit resolution. Typing coverage differed by locus: A, B, C, DRB1 and DQB1 were typed in about 620-630 donors, DQA1 in about 510, DPA1 in approximately 600, and DPB1 in roughly 450. Five DR-DQ haplotypes were handled as single units for association and clustering, since linkage in the cohort was strong. Among several hundred genotyped donors of the cohort, an average of around 250,000 unique TCR beta nucleotide sequences was sequenced per donor, of which about 19% were non-productive. What the study reported, not specific to this receptor: In a later analysis, most CMV-associated TCR beta chains were found to appear HLA-restricted, with HLA associations seemingly driven largely by CMV exposure. The earlier analysis of 587 of the donors excluded around 17 rarely observed V segments, including chromosome 9 orphons, because counts were too low. The study gave a list of some 150 TCR beta chains associated with cytomegalovirus. In vitro tests confirmed that a few of the cytomegalovirus-associated TCR beta chains recognize cytomegalovirus antigens. A further reported finding was that TCR beta sequences accurately predicted the HLA-A and HLA-B alleles for most subjects in the first cohort. A later analysis found that HLA-associated TCR beta chains were more clonally expanded and had lower generation probabilities than equally common non-associated chains. Sequencing depth was assumed to be roughly uniform across donors in the presence/absence analyses, though that assumption may not hold. In a later analysis, around 15,000 TCR beta sequences were associated with specific HLA alleles at a false discovery rate of 0.05. The classifier was reported to diagnose cytomegalovirus status with high specificity and sensitivity in both the original and validation cohorts. Only TCR beta chains were sequenced in this cohort, and the absence of alpha or paired-chain data limited detectable features. While some public TCRs were present in many individuals, most TCR sequences turned up only very rarely across donors. Some IMGT-functional V segments, including TRBV6-2 and TRBV6-3, could not be told apart with the 87-base-pair reads, so those segments were excluded. Broadly in line with IMGT annotations, most TCR beta V segments showed up in productive rearrangements about 87% or about 30% of the time in an earlier analysis of several hundred of the donors. According to a later analysis, TCR association rates differed among HLA loci, with DRB1 alleles showing the most associated TCRs and HLA-C alleles showing the fewest. Linkage disequilibrium might explain the correlated functional status among segregating V segments, but an unknown experimental factor could not be ruled out. In a later genetic analysis, fewer N-insertions in productive TCRs were reported among donors in an Asian-associated ancestry cluster than the 666-donor mean. Because HLA typing was missing for some donors at each locus, association tests included only the typed subset. A cluster of highly shared sequence variants was judged likely to represent a technical artifact of the sequencing pipeline. V-gene and J-gene trimming of TCR beta chains was associated with a missense DCLRE1C variant in a later genetic analysis, and the association was replicated in an independent cohort. According to the authors, the approach could potentially be generalized to other disease states and immunological phenotypes. A later analysis reported that several top co-occurrence clusters appeared linked to parvovirus B19, influenza, CMV and Epstein-Barr virus. Strong co-occurrence of HLA alleles, especially DR and DQ, made assigning TCR associations to individual alleles difficult. For the cohort, immune exposure information was limited to CMV serostatus.

CDR1 and CDR2 (SQVTM, ANQGSEA) derive from the germline V gene. Unmatched junction bases come to 4, with V trimmed by 6 bases and J by 0 bases. Including the terminal cysteine and phenylalanine, the CDR3 comprises 14 residues. The kept DNA is CDR3 alone, 42 bases in frame from the first base. The cohort was made up of 500 to 800 healthy bone marrow donors. At the time of sampling, all cohort members were nominally healthy, though unrecorded immune exposures were likely present. CMV serostatus was recorded as positive for about 300 and negative for about 55% of the roughly 700 cohort members, whereas no CMV serostatus was recorded for the donor in question. A peripheral blood sample was collected from each donor, and TCR beta sequencing was performed on peripheral blood mononuclear cells. The Qiagen DNeasy Blood Extraction Kit was used to extract genomic DNA from the blood cell samples. Receptor libraries were prepared by the immunoSEQ multiplex PCR assay. The multiplex PCR relied on a mix of 60 forward primers for TCR Vbeta segments and 13 reverse primers for TCR Jbeta segments. The CDR3 region of rearranged TCR beta genes was amplified from genomic DNA by a multiplex PCR assay. On the Illumina HiSeq System, the amplified TCR beta libraries were sequenced as 87-base-pair reads. Turning to the authors' computational methods: In a later analysis, tens of millions of unique TCR beta chains were counted across the approximately 640 repertoires, and around 10 million of these chains were shared by at least two donors. Raw reads were error-corrected and collapsed into unique sequences by a nearest-neighbor algorithm in which closely related sequences were merged to remove PCR and sequencing errors. CDR3 sequences were aligned to IMGT reference sequences to assign V, D and J gene segments. Each retained sequence needed at least a six-nucleotide match to both a V gene segment and a J gene segment. Rearrangements were classified as productive when the CDR3 lacked stop codons and remained in frame with V and J, and all other rearrangements were classified as non-productive. CDR3 was defined according to IMGT convention as the region running from the second conserved V-encoded cysteine to the conserved J-encoded phenylalanine. Sequences without an unambiguous match to a single V gene segment were excluded from the earlier analysis of about 640 of the donors. An earlier analysis of a few hundred of the donors called V segments functional above 56.7% productive rearrangements and segregating when the between-donor standard deviation exceeded 5%. A statistical classification framework was developed to diagnose cytomegalovirus status using the catalog of TCR beta chain sequences. In a later analysis, V and J genes were assigned by comparing TCR nucleotide sequences against IMGT/GENE-DB human TR gene sequences. A later analysis assigned CDR3 sequences and most-parsimonious VDJ recombination scenarios with the TCRdist pipeline. A later analysis defined each TCR beta chain by its CDR3 amino acid sequence plus V-gene family, and excluded reads lacking a unique V-gene family. In a later analysis, approximately 590 highly shared, low-generation-probability nucleotide sequences were removed to address suspected cross-contamination and a sequencing artifact. A later analysis calculated a clonal expansion index for each public chain from normalized within-repertoire ranks of inferred template counts. Generation probabilities in a later analysis came from a VDJ recombination model fitted to out-of-frame rearrangements, and those results were checked against IGoR. In a later analysis, TCR-TCR, TCR-HLA and TCR-CMV co-occurrence was scored with hypergeometric tests, and a repertoire-size bias correction was applied to TCR pairs. To estimate false discovery rates, a later analysis permuted the HLA or CMV assignments 20 times. In a later analysis, co-occurring TCRs were grouped using DBSCAN, with TCRdist sequence similarity added in when clustering inside HLA-allele-positive subsets. Repertoires with fewer than 30,000 or more than 120,000 public chains, plus five repertoires with anomalous nucleotide sharing, were excluded from co-occurrence clustering. This is the immuneACCESS table as TCRdb keeps it, with only in-frame sequences that have V and J called. A part of the clones is gone; compared with another copy, unresolved V genes explain less than half, and the rest is unexplained. V and J calls and clone size are as listed in that table; D and trimming were resolved from the DNA. The sample yields around 130,000 clones; roughly 69% were counted once. The top ten clonotypes cover 2.9% of the sample.

Note on this clone: Its antigen is unknown. It has no much larger one-base neighbor in the sample; base qualities were not kept.

Sequencing was carried out using PBMCs. The sequence came from a human donor in good health. This receptor chain uses TRBV29-1 and TRBJ2-7; 11 of the junction bases match TRBD1. At the DNA level, the sequence is TGCAGCGTGGGGACAGGGGGGAGCTCCTACGAGCAGTACTTC. The translation is CSVGTGGSSYEQYF.